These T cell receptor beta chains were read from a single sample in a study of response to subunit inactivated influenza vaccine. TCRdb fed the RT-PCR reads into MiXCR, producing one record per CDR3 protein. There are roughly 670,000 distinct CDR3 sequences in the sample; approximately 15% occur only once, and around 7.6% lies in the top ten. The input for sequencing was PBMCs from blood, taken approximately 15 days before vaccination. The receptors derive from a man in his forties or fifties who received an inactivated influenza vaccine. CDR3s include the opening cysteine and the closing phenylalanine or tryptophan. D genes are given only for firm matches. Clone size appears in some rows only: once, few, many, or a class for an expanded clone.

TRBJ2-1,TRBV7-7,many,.,CASSLLLEQAEQFF
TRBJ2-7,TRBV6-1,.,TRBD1,CASKASTGGEQYF
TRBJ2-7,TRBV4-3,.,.,CASSQDMRASDYEQYF
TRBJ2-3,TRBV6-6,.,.,CASHPSITDTQYF
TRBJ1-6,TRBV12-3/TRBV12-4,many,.,CASSSRDNSPLHF
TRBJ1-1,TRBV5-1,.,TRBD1,CASSSGTGRTEAFF
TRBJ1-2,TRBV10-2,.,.,CASNRARETNGYTF
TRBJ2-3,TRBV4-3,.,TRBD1,CASSEIWDRDTDTQYF
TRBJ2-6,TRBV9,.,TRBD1,CASNQRPGTESSGANVLTF
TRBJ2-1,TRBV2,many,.,CASSFTRNEQFF
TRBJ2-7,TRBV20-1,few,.,CSARDLLGGPWYEQYF
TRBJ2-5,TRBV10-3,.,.,CAISEGDGGLQETQYF
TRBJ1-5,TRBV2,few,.,CASNVDSYSNQPQHF
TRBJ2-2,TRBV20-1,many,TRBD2,CSARDLGGGNTGELFF
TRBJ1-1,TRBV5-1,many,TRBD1,CASKQGVGDTEAFF
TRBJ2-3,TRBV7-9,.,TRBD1,CASSLAAGQGLHF